The clone carrying this TCR beta chain was seen ten or more times. These data are taken from a study of CD8+CD57+ T cells in acquired aplastic anemia. The TCR beta profiling, which covered VDJ combination and CDR3 sequence, was carried out using genomic DNA as the template. Via MiXCR, TCRdb re-called the reads, giving one row per CDR3 protein. The data show fewer than 70,000 distinct CDR3 sequences, with around half seen just once and about 9% held by the top ten. The V and J ends lost 5 bases and 7 bases, in that order; junction bases with no gene match: 6. This CDR3 spans 14 amino acids. CDR1 is SEHNR, CDR2 FQNEAQ, per germline (reference sequence).

This clonotype was sampled from a human donor in good health, serving as a control. The sequenced sample consisted of sorted CD4+, CD8+, or CD8+CD57+ T cells (not recorded which) from PBMCs. The chain uses TRBV7-9 and TRBJ2-1; 9 nucleotides agree with TRBD1. This CDR3 is CASSVQGALNEQFF. CDR3 in DNA: TGTGCCAGCAGCGTACAGGGGGCCCTAAATGAGCAGTTCTTC.